The entry below describes one T cell receptor beta chain. This sample was included in a study of technical replicates of blood from a handful of donors. Trimming cost V 6 bases and J 4 bases; bases outside gene matches: 10. The CDR3 spans 16 residues. CDR1 and CDR2 from the germline V gene are SNHLY and FYNNEI. Sequencing used immunoSEQ multiplex PCR; TCRdb keeps in-frame clones, though not all of them. This sample has approximately 87,000 clones; more than 85% occur once, and the top ten carry about 0.4%. Sequencing input: T cells isolated from PBMCs. The receptor's source is a human donor in good health. Some clones in this sample may be carry-over from other donors' samples. The rearrangement joins TRBV2 to TRBJ1-3; TRBD1 matches 9 bases. CDR3 nucleotide sequence: TGTGCCAGCAGGCCTTCGGACAGGGGTTCGGGAAACACCATATATTTT. The encoded protein is CASRPSDRGSGNTIYF.